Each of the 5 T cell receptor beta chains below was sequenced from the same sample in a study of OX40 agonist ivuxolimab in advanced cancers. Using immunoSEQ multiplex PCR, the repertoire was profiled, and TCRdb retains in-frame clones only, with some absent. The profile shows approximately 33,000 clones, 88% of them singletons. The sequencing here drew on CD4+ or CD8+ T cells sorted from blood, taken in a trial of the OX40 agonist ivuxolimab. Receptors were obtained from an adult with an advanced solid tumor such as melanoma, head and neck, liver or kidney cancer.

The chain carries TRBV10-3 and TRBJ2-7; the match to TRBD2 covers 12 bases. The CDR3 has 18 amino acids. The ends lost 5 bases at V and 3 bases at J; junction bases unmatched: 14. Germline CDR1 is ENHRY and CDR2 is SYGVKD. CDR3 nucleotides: TGTGCCATCAGTTCCCTAGCGGGAGGGCCGGGGGTCGACTACGAGCAGTACTTC. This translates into CAISSLAGGPGVDYEQYF.

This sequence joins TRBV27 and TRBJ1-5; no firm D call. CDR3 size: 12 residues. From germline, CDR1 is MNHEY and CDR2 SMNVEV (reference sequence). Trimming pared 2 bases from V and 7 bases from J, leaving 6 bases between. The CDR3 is CASSLRGQPQHF. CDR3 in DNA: TGTGCCAGCAGTTTACGGGGACAGCCCCAGCATTTT.

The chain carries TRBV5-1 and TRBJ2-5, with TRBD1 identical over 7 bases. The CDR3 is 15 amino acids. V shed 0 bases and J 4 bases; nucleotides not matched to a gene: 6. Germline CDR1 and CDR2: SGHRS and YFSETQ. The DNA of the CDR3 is TGCGCCAGCAGCTTGGGGCAGGGGGACATAGAGACCCAGTACTTC. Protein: CASSLGQGDIETQYF.

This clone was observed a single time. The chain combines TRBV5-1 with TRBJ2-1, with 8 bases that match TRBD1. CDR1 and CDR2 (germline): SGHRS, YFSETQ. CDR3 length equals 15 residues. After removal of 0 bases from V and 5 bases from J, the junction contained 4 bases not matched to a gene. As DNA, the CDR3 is TGCGCCAGCAGCTTGGGACAGGGGAACAACAATGAGCAGTTCTTC. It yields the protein CASSLGQGNNNEQFF.

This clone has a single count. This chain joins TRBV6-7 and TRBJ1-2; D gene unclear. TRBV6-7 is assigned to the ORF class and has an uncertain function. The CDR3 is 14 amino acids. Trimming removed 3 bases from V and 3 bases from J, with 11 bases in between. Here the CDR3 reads CASSYPPGDYGYTF. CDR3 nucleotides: TGTGCCAGCAGTTATCCACCAGGCGACTATGGCTACACCTTC.